These T cell receptor beta chains were read from a single sample in a study of OX40 agonist ivuxolimab in advanced cancers. The method was immunoSEQ multiplex PCR; TCRdb's version includes in-frame clones alone and lacks a portion of them. The sample includes 100,000 or so clones, 86% of them seen just once. The specimen was CD4+ or CD8+ T cells sorted from blood, collected in a trial of the OX40 agonist ivuxolimab. The receptors derive from an adult with an advanced solid tumor such as melanoma, head and neck, liver or kidney cancer. Each CDR3 is given with its conserved first and last residue. Each record gives: CDR3 DNA, CDR3 protein, J gene, D gene, clone size, CDR3 length, V gene. The D gene is left open where the match is weak. Only part of the rows carry a size: once, few, many, or a class if the clone is expanded.

TGTGCCAGCAAGGGGGGACTAGCGGGCTCCCGGGAGCAGTACTTC | CASKGGLAGSREQYF | TRBJ2-7 | TRBD2 | . | 15 | TRBV6-1
TGTGCCAGCTCACCACCGGGCCAAGAGACCCAGTACTTC | CASSPPGQETQYF | TRBJ2-5 | . | . | 13 | TRBV18
TGTGCCAGCAGCTTTTCAGGGGATTCCACCGGGGAGCTGTTTTTT | CASSFSGDSTGELFF | TRBJ2-2 | . | . | 15 | TRBV7-2
TGTGCCAGCAGCCATTTTGAGGGCGCTGAAGCTTTCTTT | CASSHFEGAEAFF | TRBJ1-1 | . | few | 13 | TRBV14
TGTGCCAGCAGTTACGATGGCCAAGAGACCCAGTACTTC | CASSYDGQETQYF | TRBJ2-5 | . | . | 13 | TRBV6-5
TGCGCCAGCAGCGTAACCGGGACTAGCGGGACCAACGAGCAGTACTTC | CASSVTGTSGTNEQYF | TRBJ2-7 | TRBD2 | . | 16 | TRBV5-1
TGTGCCAGCTCACTGGCTAGCGGAACCTACAATGAGCAGTTCTTC | CASSLASGTYNEQFF | TRBJ2-1 | TRBD2 | . | 15 | TRBV18
TGTGCCAGCACGCAGGGTGACGGAGATACGCAGTATTTT | CASTQGDGDTQYF | TRBJ2-3 | . | . | 13 | TRBV7-9
TGTGCCAGCGCTACAGGGATTGGAACCTACGAGCAGTACTTC | CASATGIGTYEQYF | TRBJ2-7 | . | . | 14 | TRBV6-4
TGTGCCAGCAGCTTATTAGGGCTGAAGTATGGCTACACCTTC | CASSLLGLKYGYTF | TRBJ1-2 | . | . | 14 | TRBV7-2
TGCGCCAGCAGCAAGGACAGGGGGCCTGCTAACTATGGCTACACCTTC | CASSKDRGPANYGYTF | TRBJ1-2 | TRBD1 | . | 16 | TRBV5-1
TGTGCCAGCAGTGAAGTCTTACAGGGTACCGGGGAGCTGTTTTTT | CASSEVLQGTGELFF | TRBJ2-2 | . | . | 15 | TRBV2
TGTGCCAGTAAGGTCCAGGACACCCTTAGTGGCTACACCTTC | CASKVQDTLSGYTF | TRBJ1-2 | . | . | 14 | TRBV19
TGTGCCAGCAGCGCCGACAACGAGAATTCACCCCTCCACTTT | CASSADNENSPLHF | TRBJ1-6 | . | . | 14 | TRBV9
TGCGCCAGCCGGGAACTAGCGGGGGGGACCGGGGAGCTGTTTTTT | CASRELAGGTGELFF | TRBJ2-2 | TRBD2 | few | 15 | TRBV4-1
TGTGCCAGCAGTGGACAGGGGGTTACTATGAACACTGAAGCTTTCTTT | CASSGQGVTMNTEAFF | TRBJ1-1 | TRBD1 | . | 16 | TRBV6-6
TGTGCCAGCCGGGACAGGCTGAACACTGAAGCTTTCTTT | CASRDRLNTEAFF | TRBJ1-1 | TRBD1 | . | 13 | TRBV2